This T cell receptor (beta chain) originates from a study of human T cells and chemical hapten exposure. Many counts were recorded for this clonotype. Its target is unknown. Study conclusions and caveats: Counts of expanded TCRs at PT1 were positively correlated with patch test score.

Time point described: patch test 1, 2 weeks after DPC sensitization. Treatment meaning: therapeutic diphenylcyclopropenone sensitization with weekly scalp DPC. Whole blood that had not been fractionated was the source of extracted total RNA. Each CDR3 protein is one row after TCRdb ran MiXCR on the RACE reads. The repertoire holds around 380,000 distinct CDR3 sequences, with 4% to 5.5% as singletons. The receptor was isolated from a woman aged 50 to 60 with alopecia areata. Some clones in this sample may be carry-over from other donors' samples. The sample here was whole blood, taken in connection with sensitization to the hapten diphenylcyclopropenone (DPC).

DNA of the CDR3: TGTGCCAGCAGCTTGGTGGCTCGAGATACGCAGTATTTT. This codes for CASSLVARDTQYF. The chain uses TRBV5-6 and TRBJ2-3; unclear D gene. V gave up 0 bases and J gave up 5 bases, with 7 bases separating them. The CDR3 totals 13 residues. From germline, CDR1 is SGHDT and CDR2 YYEEEE.